This entry lists 10 T cell receptor beta chains sequenced from one sample in a study of T cell repertoires in cytomegalovirus infection. One entry per CDR3 protein results from TCRdb running MiXCR on the reads. The table lists about 920,000 distinct CDR3 sequences, around a third of them singletons. Their target antigens are unknown. The sample in question was cultured CD8+ T cells from PBMCs, obtained from culture after CMV antigen stimulation. Receptors originate from a human donor in good health (CMV status not recorded). Some clones in this sample may be carry-over from other donors' samples.

The genes are TRBV19 and TRBJ1-5; no reliable D call. This CDR3 spans 13 amino acids. Looked up from germline, CDR1 is LNHDA and CDR2 is SQIVND (reference sequence). The CDR3 sequence: CPKIAQWGQPQHF. Written as DNA, the CDR3 is TGTCCTAAAATAGCCCAATGGGGTCAGCCCCAGCATTTT. Based on the CDR3 plus reference TRBV19 and TRBJ1-5, the full variable domain is DGGITQSPKYLFRKEGQNVTLSCEQNLNHDAMYWYRQDPGQGLRLIYYSQIVNDFQKGDIAEGYSVSREKKESFPLTVTSAQKNPTAFYLCPKIAQWGQPQHFGDGTRLSIL.

Regarding this clonotype: One base away lies a much larger clone, so this may be a sequencing read error. This rearrangement joins TRBV12-3 or TRBV12-4 to TRBJ1-1; D is possibly TRBD1 (6 bases). The CDR3 spans 15 residues. V was cut by 4 bases and J by 3 bases, with 15 bases left in between. This CDR3 is CASSSSGAGDTEAFF. CDR3 nucleotides: TGTGCCAGCAGTTCATCGGGGGCAGGGGACACTGAAGCTTTCTTT.

This clonotype was observed once. This chain joins TRBV5-6 and TRBJ2-3; the D gene could be TRBD1 or TRBD2 (5 bases each). In germline, CDR1 is SGHDT, CDR2 YYEEEE. The V and J ends lost 1 base and 0 bases respectively, with 9 bases between them. This CDR3 is 15 amino acids long. The CDR3 region is CASSLNGASTDTQYF. DNA of the CDR3: TGTGCCAGCAGCTTGAACGGGGCTAGCACAGATACGCAGTATTTT. Drawing the rest from reference TRBV5-6 and TRBJ2-3, the complete variable domain is DAGVTQSPTHLIKTRGQQVTLRCSPKSGHDTVSWYQQALGQGPQFIFQYYEEEERQRGNFPDRFSGHQFPNYSSELNVNALLLGDSALYLCASSLNGASTDTQYFGPGTRLTVL.

This clonotype was counted a single time. The rearrangement joins TRBV4-1 to TRBJ2-5, with TRBD1 matching over 12 bases. This CDR3 has 16 amino acids. The V gene's germline CDR1 is MGHRA and CDR2 YSYEKL. Losses at the gene ends were 2 bases for V and 5 bases for J; bases not matched to a gene: 6. CDR3 amino acids: CASSQPGTGGEETQYF. The DNA of the CDR3 is TGCGCCAGCAGCCAACCCGGGACAGGGGGCGAGGAGACCCAGTACTTC.

This chain connects TRBV5-5 to TRBJ1-1; D unresolved. Trimming shortened V by 3 bases and J by 8 bases, and 11 bases separated the two germline ends. There are 12 residues in the CDR3. Germline CDR1 reads SGHKS; CDR2 reads YYEKEE (reference sequence). This chain's CDR3 is CASSSPSDEAFF. In nucleotides, the CDR3 is TGTGCCAGCAGCTCCCCTTCCGACGAAGCTTTCTTT.

In this sample, this clonotype turned up once. The V call is TRBV5-1, the J call TRBJ2-1; TRBD1 matches 11 bases. J lost 10 bases, V lost 4 bases, and 13 bases had no gene match. There are 16 residues in the CDR3. CDR1 SGHRS and CDR2 YFSETQ come from the germline V gene. In DNA, the CDR3 is TGCGCCAGCAGCGTAGACCCGGGACAGGGGGTTCTAGAGCAGTTCTTC. Its protein is CASSVDPGQGVLEQFF.

This clonotype was counted a few times. The chain recombines TRBV2 with TRBJ1-2; TRBD1 agrees at 7 bases. This CDR3 contains 15 residues. The J segment lost 5 bases and the V segment lost 9 bases, leaving 15 bases of the junction unmatched. Germline CDR1 is SNHLY and CDR2 is FYNNEI. CDR3: CARLRTGQKQYGYTF. The CDR3 DNA reads TGTGCCAGACTTCGGACAGGCCAGAAGCAGTATGGCTACACCTTC.

This chain's CDR3 is CASSLVAADQPQHF. The DNA of the CDR3 is TGTGCCAGCAGCTTAGTCGCAGCAGATCAGCCCCAGCATTTT. The V call is TRBV7-9, the J call TRBJ1-5; D unclear. Germline CDR1 SEHNR, CDR2 FQNEAQ (reference sequence). This CDR3 has 14 residues. Deletions cut 1 base from V and 5 bases from J, with 9 bases between.

The rearrangement uses TRBV29-1 and TRBJ2-1; possibly TRBD1 for D (6 bases). Germline CDR1 and CDR2: SQVTM and ANQGSEA. The CDR3 is 12 residues long. Trimming left V 7 bases short and J 5 bases short, with 12 bases between. In DNA form, the CDR3 reads TGCAGCGACCACAGGGAGAACAATGAGCAGTTCTTC. It translates to CSDHRENNEQFF.

The chain joins TRBV6-2 or TRBV6-3 to TRBJ2-1, with 9 nucleotides matching TRBD2. CDR3 size: 17 residues. Unmatched junction bases numbered 16, after V lost 7 bases and J lost 6 bases. Germline-derived CDR1 and CDR2 are MNHEY and SVGEGT. The CDR3 coding sequence is TGTGCCAGCACCCGTTTAGTAGCGGGGGATCGCGGCAATGAGCAGTTCTTC. This encodes CASTRLVAGDRGNEQFF.